This record covers a single TCR beta chain. V shed 0 bases and J shed 0 bases, with 14 bases lying between them. Germline-derived CDR1 and CDR2 are SGHRS and YFSETQ. This CDR3 has 17 amino acids. The data originate from a study of blood T cell repertoires in COVID-19. In the study overall: The analysed material was cDNA or gDNA that came from T cells, B-cell-depleted T cells, or PBMCs.

The age range of participants was 18 to 89 years, with residence in about two dozen US areas. Original data processing: Amplified reference gene primers provided the basis for estimating nucleated cell counts. Some clones are missing from TCRdb's copy, which holds only in-frame ones; the method was immunoSEQ multiplex PCR. That table is the source of V, J and clone size, and D and trimming were worked out from the DNA. The sample yields almost 85,000 clones, around 89% seen once. The rearrangement joins TRBV5-1 to TRBJ2-3; D might be TRBD2 (6 bases). Material for sequencing was PBMCs or T cells enriched from blood (not recorded which). The receptor comes from a woman in her 50s with acute COVID-19. The CDR3 nucleotides read TGCGCCAGCAGCTTGGTGGCGGGATCGGGTAGCACAGATACGCAGTATTTT. Translated, it gives CASSLVAGSGSTDTQYF.